The rows below give T cell receptor beta chains drawn from one sample of a study of identical twins. MiXCR, run by TCRdb on the 5' RACE reads, gives a single entry per CDR3 protein. The profile covers around 370,000 distinct CDR3 sequences, with 8.5% to 10% appearing a single time and about 9.1% taken by the ten largest. The material sequenced was naive T cells sorted from blood. The source is a woman between 45 and 65 years old in good health. The CDR3 runs from the conserved cysteine through the conserved F or W. The order of the fields is V gene, D gene, J gene, clone size, CDR3 DNA, CDR3 protein. A D gene is named only where the DNA matches it firmly. For some rows the clone size is stated as once, few or many, or as a class when expanded; others skip it.

v_gene: TRBV11-1; d_gene: TRBD2; j_gene: TRBJ2-1; abundance: -; CDR3nt: TGTGCCAGCACCCAGGTTAGGGGGACTAGGCTTCGCGATGAGCAGTTCTTC; CDR3aa: CASTQVRGTRLRDEQFF
v_gene: TRBV2; d_gene: TRBD2; j_gene: TRBJ2-3; abundance: -; CDR3nt: TGTGCCAGCAGTGAGCCAGCGGGAGAGCTAAATACGCAGTATTTT; CDR3aa: CASSEPAGELNTQYF
v_gene: TRBV29-1; d_gene: -; j_gene: TRBJ2-6; abundance: -; CDR3nt: TGCAGCGTTGGCGGCAGCGACTCTGGGGCCAACGTCCTGACTTTC; CDR3aa: CSVGGSDSGANVLTF
v_gene: TRBV19; d_gene: -; j_gene: TRBJ2-3; abundance: many; CDR3nt: TGTGCCAGTAGTACGGGAGAGAAGGATACGCAGTATTTT; CDR3aa: CASSTGEKDTQYF
v_gene: TRBV28; d_gene: -; j_gene: TRBJ2-5; abundance: few; CDR3nt: TGTGCCAGCAGTCCAAAAGCGGGCCTAACGAGAGAGACCCAGTACTTC; CDR3aa: CASSPKAGLTRETQYF
v_gene: TRBV27; d_gene: -; j_gene: TRBJ2-1; abundance: many; CDR3nt: TGTGCCAGCAGTTTATCCGGGGTTGGTTTCAATGAGCAGTTCTTC; CDR3aa: CASSLSGVGFNEQFF
v_gene: TRBV6-2/TRBV6-3; d_gene: -; j_gene: TRBJ2-4; abundance: -; CDR3nt: TGTGCCAGCAGGTCAGGGCGGGGAAACATTCAGTACTTC; CDR3aa: CASRSGRGNIQYF
v_gene: TRBV12-3/TRBV12-4; d_gene: -; j_gene: TRBJ2-1; abundance: few; CDR3nt: TGTGCCAGCAGTTCACTGGACCTCTCCTACAATGAGCAGTTCTTC; CDR3aa: CASSSLDLSYNEQFF
v_gene: TRBV24-1; d_gene: -; j_gene: TRBJ1-2; abundance: few; CDR3nt: TGTGCCACCAGTAGCCCCTTAGATGGCTACACCTTC; CDR3aa: CATSSPLDGYTF
v_gene: TRBV5-5; d_gene: -; j_gene: TRBJ1-6; abundance: many; CDR3nt: TGTGCCAGCAGCTCGGTCACTTATTCACCCCTCCACTTT; CDR3aa: CASSSVTYSPLHF
v_gene: TRBV3-1; d_gene: -; j_gene: TRBJ2-1; abundance: -; CDR3nt: TGTGCCAGCAGCCATGCTCGGGGAGTAACCAACAATGAGCAGTTCTTC; CDR3aa: CASSHARGVTNNEQFF
v_gene: TRBV7-9; d_gene: -; j_gene: TRBJ2-4; abundance: -; CDR3nt: TGTGCCAGCAGCTTCTCACAGGGAGGAGACATTCAGTACTTC; CDR3aa: CASSFSQGGDIQYF
v_gene: TRBV6-1; d_gene: TRBD1; j_gene: TRBJ2-7; abundance: -; CDR3nt: TGTGCCAGCAGTGTATTCGAGGGGGCCGAGCAGTACTTC; CDR3aa: CASSVFEGAEQYF
v_gene: TRBV5-1; d_gene: -; j_gene: TRBJ1-2; abundance: few; CDR3nt: TGCGCCAGCAGCTTGGGTACCCTTGAGGGGTATGGCTACACCTTC; CDR3aa: CASSLGTLEGYGYTF
v_gene: TRBV20-1; d_gene: -; j_gene: TRBJ1-1; abundance: many; CDR3nt: TGCAGTGCTAGAGATTTTGGGGGGAACACTGAAGCTTTCTTT; CDR3aa: CSARDFGGNTEAFF
v_gene: TRBV10-2; d_gene: -; j_gene: TRBJ2-1; abundance: many; CDR3nt: TGCGCCAGCAGTGAGGCGCGAGGGTATCGTAATGAGCAGTTCTTC; CDR3aa: CASSEARGYRNEQFF
v_gene: TRBV3-1; d_gene: -; j_gene: TRBJ2-4; abundance: -; CDR3nt: TGTGCCAGCAGCCACGACAGACGATTAGCCAAAAACATTCAGTACTTC; CDR3aa: CASSHDRRLAKNIQYF
v_gene: TRBV10-1; d_gene: TRBD1; j_gene: TRBJ1-4; abundance: many; CDR3nt: TGCGCCAGCAGTGAGGGGACAGGCCTTTTGTTTTTT; CDR3aa: CASSEGTGLLFF